This T cell receptor (beta chain) was retrieved from a study of response to subunit inactivated influenza vaccine. This clonotype occurred a few times. One entry per CDR3 protein results from TCRdb running MiXCR on the RT-PCR reads. The sample lists hundreds of thousands of distinct CDR3 sequences, about a fifth occurring once. CDR1 is SGHTA, CDR2 FQGNSA, per germline. The CDR3 contains 16 residues. V trimming: 4 bases; J trimming: 2 bases; junction bases outside the gene matches: 3. The clonotype was recovered from a man between 50 and 75 years old who received an inactivated influenza vaccine. The source material was PBMCs from blood, sampled less than 22 months after vaccination. The chain links TRBV7-2 to TRBJ2-2; TRBD2 agrees at 11 bases. DNA for the CDR3: TGTGCCAGCAGCTCAACTAGCGGGGGTAACACCGGGGAGCTGTTTTTT. Translating gives CASSSTSGGNTGELFF.